The TCR beta chain described here comes from a study of blood T cell repertoires in COVID-19. The wider study: Material from acute and convalescent COVID-19 was sourced from the United States, Italy and Spain. Nucleic acid was either cDNA or gDNA, and it came from T cells, B-cell-depleted T cells, or PBMCs.

Original methodology: From reference gene primer amplification, estimates of nucleated cell counts were derived. Method: immunoSEQ multiplex PCR; TCRdb's copy keeps in-frame clones and lacks some. Clone size and V and J calls were adopted from that table, with D and trimming inferred from the DNA. The sample holds some 250,000 clones; around 88% are singletons and the top ten take about 9%. V shed 4 bases and J 0 bases; nucleotides not matched to a gene: 6. This CDR3 is 16 amino acids long. The germline gives CDR1 LGHNA, CDR2 YNFKEQ. This sequence originates from a man aged 40-55 years with active or convalescent COVID-19. Sequenced material: peripheral blood. J is TRBJ1-1 and V is TRBV4-2, with 9 bases that match TRBD1. The CDR3 bases are TGTGCCAGCAGCCGGACCGGACAGGGGATGAACACTGAAGCTTTCTTT. This gives the protein CASSRTGQGMNTEAFF.